These T cell receptor beta chains were read from a single sample in a study of T cells after yellow fever vaccination. TCRdb independently ran MiXCR on the 5' RACE reads; one entry per CDR3 protein. The table lists 450,000 to 550,000 distinct CDR3 sequences, 15% to 20% of them singletons. The starting material was PBMCs, obtained 15 days after the yellow fever booster vaccination. These receptors originate from a man aged 25-40 years who received the YFV17D yellow fever vaccine. Each CDR3 is given with its conserved first and last residue. A D gene is named only where the DNA matches it firmly. The listing skips clone size in some rows; elsewhere it reads once, few, many or a size class.

V: TRBV20-1; J: TRBJ2-7; size: few; D: -; CDR3: CSATYQSYEQYF; DNA: TGCAGTGCGACCTATCAGTCCTACGAGCAGTACTTC
V: TRBV28; J: TRBJ2-7; size: -; D: -; CDR3: CASSLPGQRGREQYF; DNA: TGTGCCAGCAGCCTACCCGGACAGAGGGGCAGGGAGCAGTACTTC
V: TRBV29-1; J: TRBJ1-1; size: -; D: TRBD1; CDR3: CSVLQGGSLGAFF; DNA: TGCAGCGTCTTACAGGGGGGATCCTTGGGAGCTTTCTTT
V: TRBV7-2; J: TRBJ2-5; size: many; D: TRBD2; CDR3: CASSLGLARETQYF; DNA: TGTGCCAGCAGCCTTGGACTAGCCAGGGAGACCCAGTACTTC
V: TRBV4-2; J: TRBJ1-2; size: -; D: TRBD1; CDR3: CASSQAGTAYGYTF; DNA: TGTGCCAGCAGCCAAGCCGGGACAGCCTATGGCTACACCTTC
V: TRBV19; J: TRBJ2-7; size: -; D: -; CDR3: CASSIGNLPAKHEQYF; DNA: TGTGCCAGTAGTATCGGGAACCTGCCGGCAAAGCACGAGCAGTACTTC
V: TRBV7-2; J: TRBJ2-7; size: -; D: -; CDR3: CASSLNGGLPYEQYF; DNA: TGTGCCAGCAGCTTAAACGGGGGGCTTCCCTACGAGCAGTACTTC
V: TRBV6-5; J: TRBJ2-5; size: -; D: TRBD2; CDR3: CASSYGRGGILETQYF; DNA: TGTGCCAGCAGTTACGGCCGGGGGGGTATTTTGGAGACCCAGTACTTC
V: TRBV20-1; J: TRBJ2-2; size: -; D: -; CDR3: CSADREDGELFF; DNA: TGCAGTGCTGACAGGGAGGACGGGGAGCTGTTTTTT
V: TRBV20-1; J: TRBJ1-2; size: -; D: -; CDR3: CSAREGRDYYGYTF; DNA: TGCAGTGCGAGAGAAGGCAGGGACTACTATGGCTACACCTTC
V: TRBV25-1; J: TRBJ2-5; size: few; D: TRBD2; CDR3: CASSELGREGFYPTPKETQYF; DNA: TGTGCCAGCAGTGAATTGGGTCGGGAGGGCTTTTACCCGACCCCAAAGGAGACCCAGTACTTC
V: TRBV10-3; J: TRBJ2-4; size: once; D: -; CDR3: CAIRGTSDQNIQYF; DNA: TGTGCCATCAGAGGAACGTCGGATCAAAACATTCAGTACTTC
V: TRBV29-1; J: TRBJ2-3; size: few; D: -; CDR3: CSVEGRPDTDTQYF; DNA: TGCAGCGTCGAGGGGAGGCCGGACACAGATACGCAGTATTTT
V: TRBV5-1; J: TRBJ2-7; size: once; D: -; CDR3: CASSSDSRSYEQYF; DNA: TGCGCCAGCAGCTCGGACAGCCGCTCCTACGAGCAGTACTTC
V: TRBV10-2; J: TRBJ2-7; size: -; D: TRBD2; CDR3: CASRETPGLSYEQYF; DNA: TGCGCCAGCAGAGAAACCCCGGGACTAAGTTACGAGCAGTACTTC
V: TRBV29-1; J: TRBJ2-1; size: few; D: -; CDR3: CSVEGHTGRSYNEQFF; DNA: TGCAGCGTTGAGGGCCATACAGGGCGCTCCTACAATGAGCAGTTCTTC
V: TRBV27; J: TRBJ2-1; size: -; D: -; CDR3: CASTFGYEQFF; DNA: TGTGCCAGCACCTTTGGGTATGAGCAGTTCTTC
V: TRBV20-1; J: TRBJ1-4; size: once; D: -; CDR3: CSARETGSTNEKLFF; DNA: TGCAGTGCTAGAGAAACAGGGTCAACTAATGAAAAACTGTTTTTT
V: TRBV20-1; J: TRBJ2-3; size: few; D: -; CDR3: CSASWADTQYF; DNA: TGCAGTGCATCTTGGGCAGATACGCAGTATTTT
V: TRBV19; J: TRBJ2-1; size: few; D: -; CDR3: CASSTGHNEQFF; DNA: TGTGCCAGTAGTACAGGGCACAATGAGCAGTTCTTC
V: TRBV20-1; J: TRBJ1-6; size: -; D: -; CDR3: CSAAAGTANSPLHF; DNA: TGCAGTGCTGCCGCCGGGACGGCTAATTCACCCCTCCACTTT
V: TRBV5-1; J: TRBJ2-3; size: -; D: -; CDR3: CASSLAGSPVDTQYF; DNA: TGCGCCAGCAGCTTGGCCGGCTCGCCCGTCGATACGCAGTATTTT
V: TRBV7-2; J: TRBJ2-7; size: -; D: -; CDR3: CASSFLDRTYEQYF; DNA: TGTGCCAGCAGCTTTTTGGACCGTACCTACGAGCAGTACTTC
V: TRBV12-3/TRBV12-4; J: TRBJ2-1; size: -; D: TRBD2; CDR3: CASRPGLVDEQFF; DNA: TGTGCCAGCAGGCCGGGACTAGTCGATGAGCAGTTCTTC
V: TRBV20-1; J: TRBJ2-7; size: -; D: -; CDR3: CSARKPGTIPSYEQYF; DNA: TGCAGTGCTAGAAAACCCGGGACAATCCCCTCCTACGAGCAGTACTTC
V: TRBV5-1; J: TRBJ2-7; size: -; D: TRBD1; CDR3: CASSRYGTGISYEQYF; DNA: TGCGCCAGCAGTCGGTATGGGACAGGGATTTCCTACGAGCAGTACTTC
V: TRBV7-2; J: TRBJ2-1; size: -; D: TRBD2; CDR3: CASRTGLAGSGEQFF; DNA: TGTGCCAGCAGAACGGGACTAGCGGGATCCGGTGAGCAGTTCTTC
V: TRBV19; J: TRBJ2-3; size: few; D: -; CDR3: CASTAPGHSTDTQYF; DNA: TGTGCCAGTACCGCCCCGGGACATAGCACAGATACGCAGTATTTT
V: TRBV20-1; J: TRBJ2-2; size: few; D: -; CDR3: CSATDRPGELFF; DNA: TGCAGTGCAACGGACAGACCCGGGGAGCTGTTTTTT
V: TRBV30; J: TRBJ2-2; size: -; D: TRBD2; CDR3: CAWAGGANTGELFF; DNA: TGTGCCTGGGCCGGGGGGGCGAACACCGGGGAGCTGTTTTTT
V: TRBV18; J: TRBJ2-5; size: many; D: -; CDR3: CASSPGLQETQYF; DNA: TGTGCCAGCTCACCGGGACTCCAAGAGACCCAGTACTTC
V: TRBV7-2; J: TRBJ2-3; size: few; D: TRBD1; CDR3: CASSFRQGATDTQYF; DNA: TGTGCCAGCTCCTTTCGACAGGGGGCCACAGATACGCAGTATTTT
V: TRBV10-3; J: TRBJ2-7; size: few; D: -; CDR3: CAISESWASFHEQYF; DNA: TGTGCCATCAGTGAGTCATGGGCCAGTTTCCACGAGCAGTACTTC
V: TRBV20-1; J: TRBJ1-3; size: -; D: TRBD1; CDR3: CSARFRQGGNTIYF; DNA: TGCAGTGCTAGATTTAGACAGGGCGGAAACACCATATATTTT
V: TRBV27; J: TRBJ2-1; size: few; D: TRBD2; CDR3: CASSREGRGEQFF; DNA: TGTGCCAGCAGTAGAGAGGGGAGGGGTGAGCAGTTCTTC
V: TRBV14; J: TRBJ2-1; size: few; D: -; CDR3: CASSPFPGRAGSYNEQFF; DNA: TGTGCCAGCAGTCCTTTCCCGGGCCGGGCGGGCTCCTACAATGAGCAGTTCTTC
V: TRBV29-1; J: TRBJ2-5; size: few; D: TRBD1; CDR3: CSVEKFLRGRGQETQYF; DNA: TGCAGCGTTGAAAAATTCCTCAGGGGGCGCGGACAAGAGACCCAGTACTTC
V: TRBV18; J: TRBJ2-4; size: -; D: TRBD1; CDR3: CASSRGQEDIQYF; DNA: TGTGCCAGCTCACGGGGACAGGAGGACATTCAGTACTTC
V: TRBV7-8; J: TRBJ2-2; size: -; D: -; CDR3: CASSLVAGGLQSGELFF; DNA: TGTGCCAGCAGCTTGGTGGCAGGAGGCCTCCAAAGCGGGGAGCTGTTTTTT
V: TRBV29-1; J: TRBJ2-1; size: -; D: TRBD1; CDR3: CSVALGTGHHNEQFF; DNA: TGCAGCGTTGCTCTCGGGACAGGGCACCACAATGAGCAGTTCTTC
V: TRBV3-1; J: TRBJ2-2; size: -; D: TRBD2; CDR3: CASSRAGVEAGELFF; DNA: TGTGCCAGCAGCCGAGCGGGAGTTGAGGCCGGGGAGCTGTTTTTT
V: TRBV28; J: TRBJ2-7; size: -; D: TRBD2; CDR3: CASSFSFSGRAPVPYF; DNA: TGTGCCAGCAGTTTCAGTTTTAGCGGGAGGGCCCCCGTGCCGTACTTC
V: TRBV6-2/TRBV6-3; J: TRBJ2-1; size: many; D: -; CDR3: CASSYQASNEQFF; DNA: TGTGCCAGCAGTTACCAAGCGTCCAATGAGCAGTTCTTC
V: TRBV11-2; J: TRBJ2-3; size: -; D: TRBD2; CDR3: CASSLLSWTSGRATDTQYF; DNA: TGTGCCAGCAGCTTATTGTCTTGGACTAGCGGGAGGGCCACAGATACGCAGTATTTT
V: TRBV10-3; J: TRBJ2-5; size: -; D: -; CDR3: CASLKGIQETQYF; DNA: TGTGCCTCCCTCAAAGGAATACAAGAGACCCAGTACTTC
V: TRBV27; J: TRBJ1-4; size: few; D: -; CDR3: CASSFGGATGEKLFF; DNA: TGTGCCAGCAGTTTCGGGGGGGCCACGGGAGAAAAACTGTTTTTT
V: TRBV5-4; J: TRBJ2-6; size: -; D: TRBD2; CDR3: CASSFSGTPAGANVLTF; DNA: TGTGCCAGCAGCTTTAGCGGGACGCCCGCGGGGGCCAACGTCCTGACTTTC
V: TRBV6-1; J: TRBJ2-1; size: few; D: TRBD2; CDR3: CASREAGGVVSEQFF; DNA: TGTGCCAGCAGAGAAGCGGGAGGAGTCGTCAGTGAGCAGTTCTTC
V: TRBV7-2; J: TRBJ2-3; size: -; D: TRBD2; CDR3: CASSSLAGGSTDTQYF; DNA: TGTGCCAGCAGTAGTTTGGCGGGAGGGAGCACAGATACGCAGTATTTT
V: TRBV3-1; J: TRBJ2-1; size: few; D: TRBD2; CDR3: CASSQESSGTSGFSSSYNEQFF; DNA: TGTGCCAGCAGCCAAGAAAGCTCCGGGACTAGCGGGTTTTCGAGCTCCTACAATGAGCAGTTCTTC
V: TRBV7-9; J: TRBJ2-3; size: -; D: -; CDR3: CASSPIGATTSTDTQYF; DNA: TGTGCCAGCAGCCCAATCGGAGCAACGACTAGCACAGATACGCAGTATTTT
V: TRBV4-2; J: TRBJ2-1; size: -; D: TRBD2; CDR3: CASSQAREGLYNEQFF; DNA: TGTGCCAGCAGCCAAGCTCGGGAGGGCCTATACAATGAGCAGTTCTTC
V: TRBV6-1; J: TRBJ2-1; size: few; D: -; CDR3: CAGSRQFF; DNA: TGCGCCGGGAGCAGACAGTTCTTC